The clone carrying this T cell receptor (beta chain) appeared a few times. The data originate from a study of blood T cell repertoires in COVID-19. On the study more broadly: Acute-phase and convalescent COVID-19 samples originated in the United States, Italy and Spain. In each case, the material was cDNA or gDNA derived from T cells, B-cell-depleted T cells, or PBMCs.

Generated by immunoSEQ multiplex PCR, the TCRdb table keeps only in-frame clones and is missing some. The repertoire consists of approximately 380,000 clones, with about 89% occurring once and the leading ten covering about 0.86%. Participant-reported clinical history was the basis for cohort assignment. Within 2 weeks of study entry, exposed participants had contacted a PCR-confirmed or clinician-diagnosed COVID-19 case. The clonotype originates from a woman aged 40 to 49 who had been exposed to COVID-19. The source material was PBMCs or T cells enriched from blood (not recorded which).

The CDR3 sequence is CASSTQGAWQPQHF. The CDR3, as DNA: TGTGCCAGTAGTACCCAGGGGGCTTGGCAGCCCCAGCATTTT. The chain recombines TRBV19 with TRBJ1-5; 8 nucleotides match TRBD1. The CDR3 is 14 residues long. V was clipped by 4 bases and J by 7 bases; unmatched bases: 6. CDR1 and CDR2 (germline): LNHDA, SQIVND (reference sequence).